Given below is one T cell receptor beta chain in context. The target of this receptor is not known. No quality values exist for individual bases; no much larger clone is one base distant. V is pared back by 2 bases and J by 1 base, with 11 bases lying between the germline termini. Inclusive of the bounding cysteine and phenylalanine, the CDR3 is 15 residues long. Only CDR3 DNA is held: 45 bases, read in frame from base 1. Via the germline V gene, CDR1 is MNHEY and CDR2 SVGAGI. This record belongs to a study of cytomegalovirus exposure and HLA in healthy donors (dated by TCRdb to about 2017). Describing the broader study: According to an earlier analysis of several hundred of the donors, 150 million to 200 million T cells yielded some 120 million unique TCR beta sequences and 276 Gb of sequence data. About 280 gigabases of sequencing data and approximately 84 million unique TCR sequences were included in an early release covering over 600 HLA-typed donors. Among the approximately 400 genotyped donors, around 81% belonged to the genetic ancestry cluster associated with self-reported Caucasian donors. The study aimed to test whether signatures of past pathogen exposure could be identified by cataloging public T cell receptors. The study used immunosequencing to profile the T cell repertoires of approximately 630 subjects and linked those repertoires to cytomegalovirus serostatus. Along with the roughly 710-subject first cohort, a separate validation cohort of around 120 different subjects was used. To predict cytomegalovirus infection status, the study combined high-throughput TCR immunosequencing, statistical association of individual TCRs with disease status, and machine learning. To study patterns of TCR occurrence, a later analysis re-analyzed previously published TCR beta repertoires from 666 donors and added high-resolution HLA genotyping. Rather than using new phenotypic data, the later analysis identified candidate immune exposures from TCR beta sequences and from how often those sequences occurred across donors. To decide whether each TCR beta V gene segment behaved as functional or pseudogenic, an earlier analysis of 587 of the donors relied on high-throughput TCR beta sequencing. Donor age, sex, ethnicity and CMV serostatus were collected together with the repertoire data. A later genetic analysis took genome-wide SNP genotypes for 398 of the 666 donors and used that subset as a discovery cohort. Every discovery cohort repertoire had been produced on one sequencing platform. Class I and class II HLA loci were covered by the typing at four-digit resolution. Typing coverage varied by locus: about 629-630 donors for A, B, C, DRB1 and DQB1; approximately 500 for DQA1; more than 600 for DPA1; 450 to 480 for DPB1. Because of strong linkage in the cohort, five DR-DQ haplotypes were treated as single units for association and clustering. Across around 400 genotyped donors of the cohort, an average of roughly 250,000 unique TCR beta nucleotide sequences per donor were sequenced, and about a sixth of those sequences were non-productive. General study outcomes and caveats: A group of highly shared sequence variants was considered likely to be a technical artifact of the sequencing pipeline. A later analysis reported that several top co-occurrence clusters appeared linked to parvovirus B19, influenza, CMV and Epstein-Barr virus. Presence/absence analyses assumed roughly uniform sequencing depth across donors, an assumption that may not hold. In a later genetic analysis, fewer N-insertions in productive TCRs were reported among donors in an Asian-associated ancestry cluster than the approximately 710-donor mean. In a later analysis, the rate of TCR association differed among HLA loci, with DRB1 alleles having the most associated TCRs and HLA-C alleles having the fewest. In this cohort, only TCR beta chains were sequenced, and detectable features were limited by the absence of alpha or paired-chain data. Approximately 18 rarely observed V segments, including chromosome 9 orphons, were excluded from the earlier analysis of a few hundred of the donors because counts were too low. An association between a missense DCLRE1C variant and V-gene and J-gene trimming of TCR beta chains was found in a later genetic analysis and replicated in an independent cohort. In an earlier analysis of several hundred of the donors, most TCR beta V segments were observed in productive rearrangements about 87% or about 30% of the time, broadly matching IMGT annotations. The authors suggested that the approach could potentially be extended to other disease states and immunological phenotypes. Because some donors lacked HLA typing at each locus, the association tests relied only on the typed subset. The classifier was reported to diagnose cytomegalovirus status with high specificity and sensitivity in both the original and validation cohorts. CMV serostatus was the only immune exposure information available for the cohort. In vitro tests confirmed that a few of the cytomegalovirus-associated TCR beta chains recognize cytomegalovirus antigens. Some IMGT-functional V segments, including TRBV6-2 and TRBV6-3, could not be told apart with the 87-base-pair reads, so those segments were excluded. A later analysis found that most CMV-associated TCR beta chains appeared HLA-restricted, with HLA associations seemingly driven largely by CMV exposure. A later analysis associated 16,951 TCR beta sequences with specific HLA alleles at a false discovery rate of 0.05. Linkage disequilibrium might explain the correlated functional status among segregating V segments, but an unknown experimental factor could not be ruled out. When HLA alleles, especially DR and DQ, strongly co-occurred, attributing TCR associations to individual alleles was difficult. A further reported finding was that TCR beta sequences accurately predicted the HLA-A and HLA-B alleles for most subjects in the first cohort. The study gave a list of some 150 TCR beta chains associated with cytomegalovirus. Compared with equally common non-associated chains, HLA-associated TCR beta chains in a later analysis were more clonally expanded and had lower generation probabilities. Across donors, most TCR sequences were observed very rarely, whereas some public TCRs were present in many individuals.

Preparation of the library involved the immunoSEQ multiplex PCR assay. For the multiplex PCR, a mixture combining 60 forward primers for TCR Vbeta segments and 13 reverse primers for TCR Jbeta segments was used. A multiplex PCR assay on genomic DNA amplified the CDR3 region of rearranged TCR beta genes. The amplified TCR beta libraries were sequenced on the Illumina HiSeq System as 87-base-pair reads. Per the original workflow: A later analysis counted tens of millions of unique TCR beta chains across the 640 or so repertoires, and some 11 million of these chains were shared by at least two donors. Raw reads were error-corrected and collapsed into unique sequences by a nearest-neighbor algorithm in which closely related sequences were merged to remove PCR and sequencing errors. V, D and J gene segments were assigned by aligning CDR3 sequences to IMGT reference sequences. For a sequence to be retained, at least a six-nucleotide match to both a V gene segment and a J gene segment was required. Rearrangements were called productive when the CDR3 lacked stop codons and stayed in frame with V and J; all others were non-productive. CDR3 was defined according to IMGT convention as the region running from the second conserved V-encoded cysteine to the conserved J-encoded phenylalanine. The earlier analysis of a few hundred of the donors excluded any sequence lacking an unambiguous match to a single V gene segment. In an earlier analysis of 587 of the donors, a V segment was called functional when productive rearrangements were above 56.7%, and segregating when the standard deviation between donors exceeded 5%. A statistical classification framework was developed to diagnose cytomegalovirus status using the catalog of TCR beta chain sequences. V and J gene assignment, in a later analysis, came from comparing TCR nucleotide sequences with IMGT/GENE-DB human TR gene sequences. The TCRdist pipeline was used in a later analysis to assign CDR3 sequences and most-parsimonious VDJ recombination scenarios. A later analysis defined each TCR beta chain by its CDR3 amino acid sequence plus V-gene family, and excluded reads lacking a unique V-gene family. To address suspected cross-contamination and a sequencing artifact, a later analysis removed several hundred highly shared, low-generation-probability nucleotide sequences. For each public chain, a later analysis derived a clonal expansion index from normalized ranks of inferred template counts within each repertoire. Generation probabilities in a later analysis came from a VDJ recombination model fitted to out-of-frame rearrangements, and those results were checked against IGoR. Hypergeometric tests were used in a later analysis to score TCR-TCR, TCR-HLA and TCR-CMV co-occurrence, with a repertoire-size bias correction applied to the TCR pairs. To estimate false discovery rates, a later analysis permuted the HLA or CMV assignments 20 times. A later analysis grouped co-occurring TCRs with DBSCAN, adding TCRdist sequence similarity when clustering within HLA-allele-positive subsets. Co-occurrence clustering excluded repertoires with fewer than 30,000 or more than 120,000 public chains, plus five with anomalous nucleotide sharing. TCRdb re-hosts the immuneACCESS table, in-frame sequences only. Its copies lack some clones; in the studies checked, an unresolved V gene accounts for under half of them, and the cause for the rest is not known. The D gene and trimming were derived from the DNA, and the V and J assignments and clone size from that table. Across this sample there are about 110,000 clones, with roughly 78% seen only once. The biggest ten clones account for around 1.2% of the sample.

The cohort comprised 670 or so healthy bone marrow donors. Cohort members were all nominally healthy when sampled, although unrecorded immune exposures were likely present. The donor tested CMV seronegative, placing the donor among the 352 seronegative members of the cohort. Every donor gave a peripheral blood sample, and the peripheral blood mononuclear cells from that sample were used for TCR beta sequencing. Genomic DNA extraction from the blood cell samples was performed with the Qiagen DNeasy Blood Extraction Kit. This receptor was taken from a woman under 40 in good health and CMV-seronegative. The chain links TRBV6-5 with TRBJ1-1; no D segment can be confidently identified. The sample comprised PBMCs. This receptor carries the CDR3 CASSYEGGANTEAFF. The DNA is TGTGCCAGCAGTTACGAGGGCGGAGCGAACACTGAAGCTTTCTTT.